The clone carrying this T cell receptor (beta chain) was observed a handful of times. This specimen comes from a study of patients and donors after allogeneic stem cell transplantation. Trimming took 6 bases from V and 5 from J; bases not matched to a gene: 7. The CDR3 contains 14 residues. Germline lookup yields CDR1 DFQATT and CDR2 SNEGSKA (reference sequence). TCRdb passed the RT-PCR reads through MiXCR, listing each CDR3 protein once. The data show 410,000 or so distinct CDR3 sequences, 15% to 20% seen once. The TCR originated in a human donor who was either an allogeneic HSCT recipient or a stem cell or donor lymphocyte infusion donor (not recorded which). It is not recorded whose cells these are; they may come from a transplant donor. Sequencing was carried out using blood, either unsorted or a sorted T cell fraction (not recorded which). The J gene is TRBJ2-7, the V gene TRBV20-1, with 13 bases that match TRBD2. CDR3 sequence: CSATGLAGKNEQYF. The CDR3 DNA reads TGCAGTGCAACGGGACTAGCGGGAAAAAACGAGCAGTACTTC.